Listed below are T cell receptor beta chains from one sample, sequenced in a study of control samples from healthy donors and cancer patients. Only in-frame clones appear in the TCRdb table, and some are missing; sequencing was by immunoSEQ multiplex PCR. Among some 150,000 clones listed, approximately 94% were seen once. Sequencing used PBMCs. Every receptor here comes from a man aged 60-69 years with colorectal cancer. The CDR3 runs from the conserved cysteine through the conserved F or W. Each record gives: V gene, J gene, clone size, D gene, CDR3 DNA, CDR3 protein. A D gene is named only where the DNA matches it firmly. Some rows mark clone size as missing; the rest say once, few, many or name a class of expanded clone.

v_gene: TRBV27
j_gene: TRBJ2-5
abundance: NA
d_gene: NA
CDR3nt: TGTGCCAGCAGCCTAACCGAGGGCGGGGCCGAGACCCAGTACTTC
CDR3aa: CASSLTEGGAETQYF

v_gene: TRBV12-3/TRBV12-4
j_gene: TRBJ1-2
abundance: once
d_gene: NA
CDR3nt: TGTGCCAGCAGTTTACCGGGGGCTTATGGCTACACCTTC
CDR3aa: CASSLPGAYGYTF

v_gene: TRBV19
j_gene: TRBJ2-2
abundance: NA
d_gene: NA
CDR3nt: TGTGCCAGTAGTAGAGGAACCGGGGAGCTGTTTTTT
CDR3aa: CASSRGTGELFF

v_gene: TRBV11-2
j_gene: TRBJ2-7
abundance: NA
d_gene: TRBD2
CDR3nt: TGTGCCAGCAGCCCAAGGCGGGGGGCCGACGAGCAGTACTTC
CDR3aa: CASSPRRGADEQYF

v_gene: TRBV10-2
j_gene: TRBJ1-2
abundance: NA
d_gene: NA
CDR3nt: TGCGCCAGCAGCGCTGGAGATTATGGCTACACCTTC
CDR3aa: CASSAGDYGYTF

v_gene: TRBV18
j_gene: TRBJ2-3
abundance: NA
d_gene: NA
CDR3nt: TGTGCCAGCTCACCAGTCAGGGCGACCGATACGCAGTATTTT
CDR3aa: CASSPVRATDTQYF

v_gene: TRBV7-8
j_gene: TRBJ1-2
abundance: NA
d_gene: TRBD1
CDR3nt: TGTGCCAGCAGCTTAATTCCGGTGGGGACAGAATCATATGGCTACACCTTC
CDR3aa: CASSLIPVGTESYGYTF

v_gene: TRBV5-1
j_gene: TRBJ2-7
abundance: NA
d_gene: TRBD2
CDR3nt: TGCGCCAGCAGCTTGCTAGCGGCCGCCTCCTACGAGCAGTACTTC
CDR3aa: CASSLLAAASYEQYF

v_gene: TRBV6-4
j_gene: TRBJ2-1
abundance: NA
d_gene: NA
CDR3nt: TGTGCCAGCAGTGGGGGCACCAGCGTCTCCTACAATGAGCAGTTCTTC
CDR3aa: CASSGGTSVSYNEQFF

v_gene: TRBV18
j_gene: TRBJ1-5
abundance: NA
d_gene: NA
CDR3nt: TGTGCCAGCTCACCACTGGAGGCTCAGCCCCAGCATTTT
CDR3aa: CASSPLEAQPQHF

v_gene: TRBV13
j_gene: TRBJ1-1
abundance: NA
d_gene: NA
CDR3nt: TGTGCCAGCAGCTTCCGACGGCCCAGGGAAGCTTTCTTT
CDR3aa: CASSFRRPREAFF

v_gene: TRBV7-2
j_gene: TRBJ2-7
abundance: NA
d_gene: TRBD2
CDR3nt: TGTGCCAGCAGCCTCCAGGGGCGGGGGGGCTACGAGCAGTACTTC
CDR3aa: CASSLQGRGGYEQYF

v_gene: TRBV7-2
j_gene: TRBJ1-1
abundance: NA
d_gene: NA
CDR3nt: TGTGCCAGCAGCCCGGGTGGGAGGGTCGCTTTCTTT
CDR3aa: CASSPGGRVAFF

v_gene: TRBV11-2
j_gene: TRBJ1-6
abundance: NA
d_gene: NA
CDR3nt: TGTGCCAGCGTCTCTTATAATTCACCCCTCCACTTT
CDR3aa: CASVSYNSPLHF

v_gene: TRBV19
j_gene: TRBJ1-1
abundance: once
d_gene: NA
CDR3nt: TGTGCCAGTAGTATAGGCGGGAACACTGAAGCTTTCTTT
CDR3aa: CASSIGGNTEAFF

v_gene: TRBV6-5
j_gene: TRBJ2-5
abundance: NA
d_gene: NA
CDR3nt: TGTGGGAGGCGGACGGCTGGGACCCAGTACTTC
CDR3aa: CGRRTAGTQYF

v_gene: TRBV7-2
j_gene: TRBJ2-5
abundance: NA
d_gene: TRBD2
CDR3nt: TGTGCCAGCAGCTTAGCGGGGGGGAGAGAGACCCAGTACTTC
CDR3aa: CASSLAGGRETQYF

v_gene: TRBV6-5
j_gene: TRBJ2-7
abundance: NA
d_gene: TRBD1
CDR3nt: TGTGCCAGCAATCGGGACAGGGGATCCTACGAGCAGTACTTC
CDR3aa: CASNRDRGSYEQYF

v_gene: TRBV30
j_gene: TRBJ1-2
abundance: NA
d_gene: NA
CDR3nt: TGTGCCTGGAGTATGATTAACTATGGCTACACCTTC
CDR3aa: CAWSMINYGYTF

v_gene: TRBV6-2/TRBV6-3
j_gene: TRBJ2-2
abundance: NA
d_gene: NA
CDR3nt: TGTGCCAGCAGTTTCGGGTGGAGCACCGGGGAGCTGTTTTTT
CDR3aa: CASSFGWSTGELFF

v_gene: TRBV30
j_gene: TRBJ1-1
abundance: NA
d_gene: NA
CDR3nt: TGTGCCTGGACGAGGGGGAGCACTGAAGCTTTCTTT
CDR3aa: CAWTRGSTEAFF

v_gene: TRBV2
j_gene: TRBJ1-2
abundance: NA
d_gene: TRBD1
CDR3nt: TGTGCCAGCAGTGCGCCACAGGGGAACTATGGCTACACCTTC
CDR3aa: CASSAPQGNYGYTF

v_gene: TRBV27
j_gene: TRBJ2-5
abundance: NA
d_gene: NA
CDR3nt: TGTGCCAGCAGTTTATCGGGGCACGTTCAAGAGACCCAGTACTTC
CDR3aa: CASSLSGHVQETQYF

v_gene: TRBV19
j_gene: TRBJ2-7
abundance: many
d_gene: TRBD2
CDR3nt: TGTGCCAGTAGTCATGGGGAGGGGATCGGCGAGCAGTACTTC
CDR3aa: CASSHGEGIGEQYF

v_gene: TRBV19
j_gene: TRBJ1-4
abundance: NA
d_gene: NA
CDR3nt: TGTGCCAGTAGTATTCCCATCGGAAAACTGTTTTTT
CDR3aa: CASSIPIGKLFF

v_gene: TRBV7-2
j_gene: TRBJ1-2
abundance: NA
d_gene: TRBD1
CDR3nt: TGTGCCAGCAGCTTACCTCAGGGGGTGCGCTATGGCTACACCTTC
CDR3aa: CASSLPQGVRYGYTF

v_gene: TRBV30
j_gene: TRBJ2-5
abundance: once
d_gene: NA
CDR3nt: TGTGCCTGGAGTGTGACCCAAGGCGGAGAGACCCAGTACTTC
CDR3aa: CAWSVTQGGETQYF

v_gene: TRBV5-5
j_gene: TRBJ1-5
abundance: NA
d_gene: TRBD1
CDR3nt: TGTGCCAGCAGCTTGGTGGACAGGTCAACCCATCAGCCCCAGCATTTT
CDR3aa: CASSLVDRSTHQPQHF

v_gene: TRBV28
j_gene: TRBJ2-2
abundance: NA
d_gene: TRBD2
CDR3nt: TGTGCCAGCAGTTTAGGACTAGCGGGGGGGGCCGCGAACACCGGGGAGCTGTTTTTT
CDR3aa: CASSLGLAGGAANTGELFF

v_gene: TRBV5-1
j_gene: TRBJ2-7
abundance: NA
d_gene: NA
CDR3nt: TGCGCCAGCAGCTTGGGGGGGATTGATTACGAGCAGTACTTC
CDR3aa: CASSLGGIDYEQYF

v_gene: TRBV11-2
j_gene: TRBJ1-4
abundance: NA
d_gene: TRBD1
CDR3nt: TGTGCCAGCAGCCAGGGGGCAACTAATGAAAAACTGTTTTTT
CDR3aa: CASSQGATNEKLFF

v_gene: TRBV6-5
j_gene: TRBJ2-7
abundance: NA
d_gene: TRBD1
CDR3nt: TGTGCCAGCAGCCTAATGGGACAGGGAAACAGCGAGCAGTACTTC
CDR3aa: CASSLMGQGNSEQYF

v_gene: TRBV6-5
j_gene: TRBJ2-7
abundance: NA
d_gene: NA
CDR3nt: TGTGCCAGCCGCAGAGACACTCACTCCTACGAGCAGTACTTC
CDR3aa: CASRRDTHSYEQYF

v_gene: TRBV6-2/TRBV6-3
j_gene: TRBJ1-3
abundance: few
d_gene: NA
CDR3nt: TGTGCCAGCAGTTACTCCGCCACGGATAACGATCCCTCTGGAAACACCATATATTTT
CDR3aa: CASSYSATDNDPSGNTIYF

v_gene: TRBV19
j_gene: TRBJ1-2
abundance: once
d_gene: TRBD1
CDR3nt: TGTGCCAGTAGTGCCGGGACAGGGGGCTATGGCTACACCTTC
CDR3aa: CASSAGTGGYGYTF

v_gene: TRBV5-1
j_gene: TRBJ2-7
abundance: NA
d_gene: NA
CDR3nt: TGCGCCAGCAGCTTGAACGGGGGCCGGTTCGACGAGCAGTACTTC
CDR3aa: CASSLNGGRFDEQYF

v_gene: TRBV6-6
j_gene: TRBJ2-5
abundance: NA
d_gene: TRBD2
CDR3nt: TGTGCCAGCAGTTACTCGCCGGGGGGAAGAGAGACCCAGTACTTC
CDR3aa: CASSYSPGGRETQYF

v_gene: TRBV11-3
j_gene: TRBJ2-1
abundance: NA
d_gene: TRBD2
CDR3nt: TGTGCCAGCAGCTTTAGCGGGGGGCCCGGAAACGAGCAGTTCTTC
CDR3aa: CASSFSGGPGNEQFF

v_gene: TRBV6-5
j_gene: TRBJ2-3
abundance: NA
d_gene: TRBD2
CDR3nt: TGTGCCAGCACCCCGGGGGGGCGGGCAGATACGCAGTATTTT
CDR3aa: CASTPGGRADTQYF

v_gene: TRBV6-6
j_gene: TRBJ1-6
abundance: NA
d_gene: NA
CDR3nt: TGTGCCAGCAGTTCCCTCCAGGGGCGAGAATCACCCCTCCACTTT
CDR3aa: CASSSLQGRESPLHF

v_gene: TRBV5-1
j_gene: TRBJ1-1
abundance: NA
d_gene: NA
CDR3nt: TGCGCCAGCAGCTTGAGGTCAGGGGATGAAGCTTTCTTT
CDR3aa: CASSLRSGDEAFF

v_gene: TRBV27
j_gene: TRBJ2-7
abundance: NA
d_gene: NA
CDR3nt: TGTGCCAGCAGTTCGTCTCGGACAGTTGTCAACGAGCAGTACTTC
CDR3aa: CASSSSRTVVNEQYF

v_gene: TRBV10-3
j_gene: TRBJ2-7
abundance: NA
d_gene: NA
CDR3nt: TGTGCCATCAGCCAAGGACCCACAGACACGGACGAGCAGTACTTC
CDR3aa: CAISQGPTDTDEQYF

v_gene: TRBV2
j_gene: TRBJ1-5
abundance: NA
d_gene: NA
CDR3nt: TGTGCCAGCAGCTCCGGGAACAGCAATCAGCCCCAGCATTTT
CDR3aa: CASSSGNSNQPQHF

v_gene: TRBV29-1
j_gene: TRBJ2-1
abundance: NA
d_gene: NA
CDR3nt: TGCAGCGTTGTTCGAAATGAGCAGTTCTTC
CDR3aa: CSVVRNEQFF

v_gene: TRBV27
j_gene: TRBJ2-3
abundance: NA
d_gene: NA
CDR3nt: TGTGCCTCGGGGCGGGGGCCCTGGGATACGCAGTATTTT
CDR3aa: CASGRGPWDTQYF

v_gene: TRBV6-5
j_gene: TRBJ1-3
abundance: NA
d_gene: TRBD1
CDR3nt: TGTGCCAGCAGGTCAGACAGGGGGCCAGGAAACACCATATATTTT
CDR3aa: CASRSDRGPGNTIYF

v_gene: TRBV28
j_gene: TRBJ2-5
abundance: NA
d_gene: TRBD1
CDR3nt: TGTGCCAGCAGGCGAAACAGGGGGCCAGAGACCCAGTACTTC
CDR3aa: CASRRNRGPETQYF

v_gene: TRBV28
j_gene: TRBJ2-5
abundance: NA
d_gene: TRBD2
CDR3nt: TGTGCCAGCACCTACACAAGCGGGGGGGCGGAGACCCAGTACTTC
CDR3aa: CASTYTSGGAETQYF

v_gene: TRBV6-5
j_gene: TRBJ1-5
abundance: NA
d_gene: NA
CDR3nt: TGTGCCAGCAGTAACCTAGACACCGAGGAGCATTTT
CDR3aa: CASSNLDTEEHF

v_gene: TRBV24-1
j_gene: TRBJ2-3
abundance: NA
d_gene: NA
CDR3nt: TGTGCCACCAGTGATTCCTCCTACGAGCTTACGCTAGATACGCAGTATTTT
CDR3aa: CATSDSSYELTLDTQYF

v_gene: TRBV12-5
j_gene: TRBJ1-1
abundance: NA
d_gene: NA
CDR3nt: TGTGCTAGTGGTTTGTCCAGGCAGGCTTTCTTT
CDR3aa: CASGLSRQAFF

v_gene: TRBV11-2
j_gene: TRBJ2-3
abundance: NA
d_gene: NA
CDR3nt: TGTGCCAGCAGCTTACAGTTAGGGGCAGATACGCAGTATTTT
CDR3aa: CASSLQLGADTQYF